This TCR beta chain was observed in a study of blood T cell repertoires in COVID-19. The wider study: The United States, Italy and Spain supplied acute and convalescent COVID-19 samples. The analysed material was cDNA or gDNA that came from T cells, B-cell-depleted T cells, or PBMCs.

This clone has a handful of counts. Original processing notes: Researchers report that nucleated cell counts were estimated from reference gene primer amplification. Sequenced by immunoSEQ multiplex PCR; TCRdb stores in-frame clones only, minus some. V and J calls and clone size come straight from that table; D and trimming were deduced from the DNA. This table has hundreds of thousands of clones, approximately 90% appearing once. Per germline, CDR1 LNHDA and CDR2 SQIVND (reference sequence). The CDR3 totals 16 residues. V lost 0 bases and J 5 bases, leaving 16 bases between the germline ends. This clonotype was sampled from a woman aged 25 to 39 with active or convalescent COVID-19. The V call is TRBV19, the J call TRBJ1-2; a possible D gene is TRBD1 (5 bases). Sequenced material: peripheral blood. This CDR3 reads CASSIELRQTVYGYTF. The CDR3 bases are TGTGCCAGTAGTATAGAGTTACGACAGACTGTTTATGGCTACACCTTC.